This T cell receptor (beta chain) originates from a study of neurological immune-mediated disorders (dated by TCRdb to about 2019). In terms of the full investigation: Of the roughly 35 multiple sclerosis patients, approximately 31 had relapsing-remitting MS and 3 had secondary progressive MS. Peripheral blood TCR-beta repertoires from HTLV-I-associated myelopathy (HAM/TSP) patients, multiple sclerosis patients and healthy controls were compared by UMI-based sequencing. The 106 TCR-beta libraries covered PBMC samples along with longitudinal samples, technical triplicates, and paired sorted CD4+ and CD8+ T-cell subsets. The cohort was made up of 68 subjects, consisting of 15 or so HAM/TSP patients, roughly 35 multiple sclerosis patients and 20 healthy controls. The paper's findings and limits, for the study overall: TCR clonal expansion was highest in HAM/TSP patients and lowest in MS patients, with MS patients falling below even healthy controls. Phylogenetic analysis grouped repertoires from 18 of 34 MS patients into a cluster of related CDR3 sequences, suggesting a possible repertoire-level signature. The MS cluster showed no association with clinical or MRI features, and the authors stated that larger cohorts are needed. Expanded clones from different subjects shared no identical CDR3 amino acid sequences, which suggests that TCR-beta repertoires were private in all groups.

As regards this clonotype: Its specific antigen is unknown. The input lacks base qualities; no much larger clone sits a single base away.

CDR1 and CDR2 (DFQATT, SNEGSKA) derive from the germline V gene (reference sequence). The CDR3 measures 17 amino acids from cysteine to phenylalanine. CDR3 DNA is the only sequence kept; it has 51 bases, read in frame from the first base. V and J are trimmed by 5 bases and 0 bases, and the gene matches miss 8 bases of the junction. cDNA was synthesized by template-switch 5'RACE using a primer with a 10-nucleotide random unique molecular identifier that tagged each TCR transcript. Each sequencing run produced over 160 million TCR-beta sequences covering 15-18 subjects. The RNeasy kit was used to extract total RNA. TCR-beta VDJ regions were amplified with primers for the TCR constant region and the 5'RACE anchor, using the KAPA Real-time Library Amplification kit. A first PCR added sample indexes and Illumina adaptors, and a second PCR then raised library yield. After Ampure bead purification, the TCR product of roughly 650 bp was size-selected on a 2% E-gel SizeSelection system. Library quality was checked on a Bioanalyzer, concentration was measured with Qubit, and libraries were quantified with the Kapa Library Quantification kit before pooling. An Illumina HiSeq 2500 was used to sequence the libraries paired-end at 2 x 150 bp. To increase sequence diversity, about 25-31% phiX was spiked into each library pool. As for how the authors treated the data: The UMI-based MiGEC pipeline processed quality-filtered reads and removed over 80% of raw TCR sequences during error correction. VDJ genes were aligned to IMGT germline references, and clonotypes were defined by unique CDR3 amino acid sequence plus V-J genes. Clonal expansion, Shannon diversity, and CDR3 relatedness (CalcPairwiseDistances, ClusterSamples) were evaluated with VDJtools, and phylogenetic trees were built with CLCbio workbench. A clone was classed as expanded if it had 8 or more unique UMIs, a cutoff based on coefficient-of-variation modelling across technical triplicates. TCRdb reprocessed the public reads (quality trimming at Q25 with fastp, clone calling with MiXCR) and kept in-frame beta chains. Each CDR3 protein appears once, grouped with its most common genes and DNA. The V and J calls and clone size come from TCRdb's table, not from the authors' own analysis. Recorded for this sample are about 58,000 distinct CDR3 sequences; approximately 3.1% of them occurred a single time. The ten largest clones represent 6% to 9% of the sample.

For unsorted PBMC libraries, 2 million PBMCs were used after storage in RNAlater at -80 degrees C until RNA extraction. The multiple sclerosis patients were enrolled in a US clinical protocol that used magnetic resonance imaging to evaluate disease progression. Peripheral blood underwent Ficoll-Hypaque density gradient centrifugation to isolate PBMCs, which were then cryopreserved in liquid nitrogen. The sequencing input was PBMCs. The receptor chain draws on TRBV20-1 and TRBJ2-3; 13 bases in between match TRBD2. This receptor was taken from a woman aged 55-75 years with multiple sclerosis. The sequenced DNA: TGCAGTGCTTCCGGGACTAGCGGGGTAGGGAGCACAGATACGCAGTATTTT. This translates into CSASGTSGVGSTDTQYF.